The source of this T cell receptor (beta chain) is a study of spatial heterogeneity in lung cancer. Overall study findings and caveats: The number of expanded tumor alpha and beta chains correlated with mutation number.

Trimming took off 7 bases at V and 0 bases at J, with 22 bases between the two ends. The CDR3 runs 18 residues. From germline, CDR1 is SEHNR and CDR2 FQNEAQ (reference sequence). Unique molecular identifiers tagged every individual TCR cDNA molecule. TCRdb redid the calling of the 5' RACE reads with MiXCR, one entry per CDR3 protein. The sample comprises 17,000 or so distinct CDR3 sequences, 6% to 7% of which are singletons, and 6.5% to 7% rests with the top ten. Documented time point: sample taken at primary tumor resection. A total of over 70 untreated early-stage non-small cell lung cancer patients served as donors. From tumor, nontumor lung or frozen PBMC, whole RNA was taken unsorted for sequencing. This clonotype was recorded many times. The antigen is unknown.

The V gene is TRBV7-9, the J gene TRBJ2-1, with a possible D match to TRBD2 (6 bases). This TCR was recovered from a male donor with early-stage non-small cell lung cancer. Sequenced material: lung tumor tissue, taken at surgery. CDR3 sequence reads: CASTGTATPVSSYNEQFF. The CDR3 DNA follows: TGTGCCAGCACCGGGACTGCGACTCCTGTTAGCTCCTACAATGAGCAGTTCTTC.